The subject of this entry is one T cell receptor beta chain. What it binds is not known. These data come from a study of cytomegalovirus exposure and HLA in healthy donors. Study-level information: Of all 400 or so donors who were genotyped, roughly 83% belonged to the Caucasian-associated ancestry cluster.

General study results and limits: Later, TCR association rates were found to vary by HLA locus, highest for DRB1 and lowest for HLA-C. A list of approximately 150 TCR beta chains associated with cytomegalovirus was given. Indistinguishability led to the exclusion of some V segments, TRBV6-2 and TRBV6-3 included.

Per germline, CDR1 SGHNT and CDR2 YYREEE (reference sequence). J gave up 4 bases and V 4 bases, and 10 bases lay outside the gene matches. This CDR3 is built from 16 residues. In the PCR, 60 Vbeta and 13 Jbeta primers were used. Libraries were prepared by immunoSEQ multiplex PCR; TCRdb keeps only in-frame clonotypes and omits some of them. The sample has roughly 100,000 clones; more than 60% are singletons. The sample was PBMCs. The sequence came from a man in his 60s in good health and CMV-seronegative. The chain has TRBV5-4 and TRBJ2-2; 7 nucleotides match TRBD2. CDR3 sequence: CASSPRGGGGTGELFF. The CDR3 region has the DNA TGTGCCAGCAGCCCCCGGGGCGGGGGAGGCACCGGGGAGCTGTTTTTT. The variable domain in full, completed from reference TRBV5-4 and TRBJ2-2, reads ETGVTQSPTHLIKTRGQQVTLRCSSQSGHNTVSWYQQALGQGPQFIFQYYREEENGRGNFPPRFSGLQFPNYSSELNVNALELDDSALYLCASSPRGGGGTGELFFGEGSRLTVL.